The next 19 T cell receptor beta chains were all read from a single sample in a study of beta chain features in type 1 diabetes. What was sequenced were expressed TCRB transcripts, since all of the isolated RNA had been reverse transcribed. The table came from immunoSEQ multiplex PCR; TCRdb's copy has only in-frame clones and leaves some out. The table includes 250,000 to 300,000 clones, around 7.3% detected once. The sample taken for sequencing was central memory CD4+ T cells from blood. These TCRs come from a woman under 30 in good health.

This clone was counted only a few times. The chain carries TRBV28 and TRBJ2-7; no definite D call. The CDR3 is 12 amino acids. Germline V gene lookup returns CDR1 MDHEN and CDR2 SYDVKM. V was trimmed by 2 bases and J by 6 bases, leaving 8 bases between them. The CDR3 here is CASSLGFSEQYV. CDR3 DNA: TGTGCCAGCAGTTTAGGCTTCTCCGAGCAGTACGTC.

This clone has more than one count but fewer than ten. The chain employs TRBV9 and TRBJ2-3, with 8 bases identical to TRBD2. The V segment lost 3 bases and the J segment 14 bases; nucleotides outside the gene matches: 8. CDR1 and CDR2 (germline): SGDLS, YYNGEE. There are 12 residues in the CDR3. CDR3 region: CASSAPGGPRYF. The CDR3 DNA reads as TGTGCCAGCAGCGCCCCGGGAGGGCCCCGGTATTTT. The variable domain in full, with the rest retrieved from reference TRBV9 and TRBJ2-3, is DSGVTQTPKHLITATGQRVTLRCSPRSGDLSVYWYQQSLDQGLQFLIQYYNGEERAKGNILERFSAQQFPDLHSELNLSSLELGDSALYFCASSAPGGPRYFGPGTRLTVL.

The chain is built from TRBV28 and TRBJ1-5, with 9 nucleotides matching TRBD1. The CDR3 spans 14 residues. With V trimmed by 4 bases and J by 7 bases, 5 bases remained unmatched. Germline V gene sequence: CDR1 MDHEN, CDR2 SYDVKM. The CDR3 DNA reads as TGTGCCAGCAGTTCACAGGGGGCTTTACAGCCCCAGCATTTT. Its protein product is CASSSQGALQPQHF. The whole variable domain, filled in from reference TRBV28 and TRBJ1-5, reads DVKVTQSSRYLVKRTGEKVFLECVQDMDHENMFWYRQDPGLGLRLIYFSYDVKMKEKGDIPEGYSVSREKKERFSLILESASTNQTSMYLCASSSQGALQPQHFGDGTRLSIL.

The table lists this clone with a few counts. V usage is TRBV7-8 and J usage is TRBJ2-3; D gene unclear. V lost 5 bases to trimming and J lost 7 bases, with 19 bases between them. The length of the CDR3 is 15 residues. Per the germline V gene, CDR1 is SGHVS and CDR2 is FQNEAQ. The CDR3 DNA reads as TGTGCCAGCAGCGCTCTAGTACGGGTCTTGCATACGCAGTATTTT. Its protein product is CASSALVRVLHTQYF.

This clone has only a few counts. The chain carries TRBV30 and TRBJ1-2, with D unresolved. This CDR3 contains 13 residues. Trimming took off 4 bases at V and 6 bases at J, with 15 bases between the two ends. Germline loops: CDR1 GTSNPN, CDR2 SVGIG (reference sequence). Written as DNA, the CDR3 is TGTGCCTGGACTCGCCGGGGTTACGATGGCTACACCTTC. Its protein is CAWTRRGYDGYTF.

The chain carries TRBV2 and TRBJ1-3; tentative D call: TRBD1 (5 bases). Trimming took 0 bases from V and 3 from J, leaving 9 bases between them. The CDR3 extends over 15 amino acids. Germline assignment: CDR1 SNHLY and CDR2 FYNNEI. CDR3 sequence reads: CASSEAQGVGNTIYF. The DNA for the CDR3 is TGTGCCAGCAGTGAAGCCCAGGGAGTTGGAAACACCATATATTTT.

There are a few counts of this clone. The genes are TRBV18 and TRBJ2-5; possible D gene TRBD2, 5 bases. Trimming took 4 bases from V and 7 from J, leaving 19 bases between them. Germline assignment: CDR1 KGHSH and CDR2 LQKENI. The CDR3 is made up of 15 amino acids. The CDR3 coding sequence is TGTGCCAGCTCACTACCGAGCGGAAGGGATGGGACCCAGTACTTC. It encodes CASSLPSGRDGTQYF.

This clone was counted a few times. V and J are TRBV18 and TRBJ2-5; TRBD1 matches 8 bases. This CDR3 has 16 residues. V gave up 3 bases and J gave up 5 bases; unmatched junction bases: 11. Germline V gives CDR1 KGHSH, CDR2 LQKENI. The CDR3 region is CASSPLGQASGETQYF. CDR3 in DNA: TGTGCCAGCTCACCTCTGGGACAGGCCTCAGGCGAGACCCAGTACTTC.

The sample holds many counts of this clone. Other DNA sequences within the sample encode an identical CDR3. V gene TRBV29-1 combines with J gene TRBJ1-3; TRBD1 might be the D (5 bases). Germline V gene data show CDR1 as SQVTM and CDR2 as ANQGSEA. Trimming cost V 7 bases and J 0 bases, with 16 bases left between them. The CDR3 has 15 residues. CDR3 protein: CSAIGGTNSGNTIYF. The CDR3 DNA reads TGCAGCGCCATTGGGGGGACGAACTCTGGAAACACCATATATTTT. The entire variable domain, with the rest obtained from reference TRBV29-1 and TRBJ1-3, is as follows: SAVISQKPSRDICQRGTSLTIQCQVDSQVTMMFWYRQQPGQSLTLIATANQGSEATYESGFVIDKFPISRPNLTFSTLTVSNMSPEDSSIYLCSAIGGTNSGNTIYFGEGSWLTVV.

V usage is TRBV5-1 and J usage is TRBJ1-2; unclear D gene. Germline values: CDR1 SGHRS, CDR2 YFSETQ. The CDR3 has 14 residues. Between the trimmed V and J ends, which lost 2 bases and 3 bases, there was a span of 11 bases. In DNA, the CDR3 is TGCGCCAGCAGCTTTGACAAGGCCCACTATGGCTACACCTTC. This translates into CASSFDKAHYGYTF.

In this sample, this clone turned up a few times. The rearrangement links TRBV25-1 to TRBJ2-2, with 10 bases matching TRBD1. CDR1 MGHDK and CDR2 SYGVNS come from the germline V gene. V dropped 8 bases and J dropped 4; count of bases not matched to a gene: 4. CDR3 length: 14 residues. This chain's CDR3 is CASRGQGFTGELFF. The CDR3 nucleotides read TGTGCCAGCCGGGGACAGGGGTTCACCGGGGAGCTGTTTTTT.

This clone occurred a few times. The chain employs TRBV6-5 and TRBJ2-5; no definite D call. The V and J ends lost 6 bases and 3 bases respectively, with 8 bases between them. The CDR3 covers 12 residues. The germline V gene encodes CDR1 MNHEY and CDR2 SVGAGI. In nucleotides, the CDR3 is TGTGCCAGCAGGAACACTGAAGAGACCCAGTACTTC. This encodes CASRNTEETQYF.

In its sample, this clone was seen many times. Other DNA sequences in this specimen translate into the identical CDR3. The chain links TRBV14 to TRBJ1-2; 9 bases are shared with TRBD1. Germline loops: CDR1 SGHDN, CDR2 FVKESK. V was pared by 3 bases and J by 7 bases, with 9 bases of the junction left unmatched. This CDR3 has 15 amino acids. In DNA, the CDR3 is TGTGCCAGCAGCCAGTTGGACAGGGGTTTCTCTGGCTACACCTTC. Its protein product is CASSQLDRGFSGYTF.

This CDR3 is CASSHITGGAFF. In DNA, the CDR3 is TGCGCCAGCAGTCACATCACAGGGGGTGCTTTCTTT. This rearrangement joins TRBV23-1 to TRBJ1-1; 8 nucleotides line up with TRBD1. TRBV23-1 is an ORF; its function is uncertain. The CDR3 spans 12 residues. V trimming: 3 bases; J trimming: 11 bases; junction bases outside the gene matches: 5.

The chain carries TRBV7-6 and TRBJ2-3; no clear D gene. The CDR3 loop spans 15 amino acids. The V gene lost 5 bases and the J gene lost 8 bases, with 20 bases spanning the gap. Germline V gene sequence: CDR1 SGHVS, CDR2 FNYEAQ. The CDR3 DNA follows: TGTGCCAGCAGCGAGGACCCGAAACCTTGGGCTACGCAGTATTTT. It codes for CASSEDPKPWATQYF.

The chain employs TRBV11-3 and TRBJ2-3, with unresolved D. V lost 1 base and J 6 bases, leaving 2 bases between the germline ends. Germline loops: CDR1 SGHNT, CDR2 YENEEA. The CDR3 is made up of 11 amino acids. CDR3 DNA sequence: TGTGCCAGCAGCTTAGTCGATACGCAGTATTTT. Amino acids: CASSLVDTQYF.

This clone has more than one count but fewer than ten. This chain's CDR3 is CARAADRKFNYGYTF. The DNA for the CDR3 is TGTGCCAGGGCCGCGGACAGGAAGTTCAACTATGGCTACACCTTC. The chain links TRBV27 to TRBJ1-2; 7 bases fit TRBD1. The germline CDR1 and CDR2 sequences are MNHEY and SMNVEV (reference sequence). The V segment lost 9 bases and the J segment 2 bases; nucleotides outside the gene matches: 12. The CDR3 length is 15 residues.

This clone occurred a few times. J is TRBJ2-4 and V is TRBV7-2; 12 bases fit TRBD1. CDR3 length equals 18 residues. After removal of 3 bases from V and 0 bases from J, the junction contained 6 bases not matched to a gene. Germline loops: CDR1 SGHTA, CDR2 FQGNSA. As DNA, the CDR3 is TGTGCCAGCAGCTTTGGGACAGGGGGCGCGTTAGCCAAAAACATTCAGTACTTC. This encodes CASSFGTGGALAKNIQYF.

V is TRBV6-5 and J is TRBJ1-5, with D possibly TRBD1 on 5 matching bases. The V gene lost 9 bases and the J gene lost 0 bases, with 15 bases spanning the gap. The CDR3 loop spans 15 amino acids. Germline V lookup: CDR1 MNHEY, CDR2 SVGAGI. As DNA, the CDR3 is TGTGCCAGTACACCCTCTGGGGGTAGCAATCAGCCCCAGCATTTT. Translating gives CASTPSGGSNQPQHF.